This T cell receptor (beta chain) was recorded in a study of cytomegalovirus exposure and HLA in healthy donors. General study findings and limits: The authors enumerated roughly 180 TCR beta chains as linked to cytomegalovirus. Highest at DRB1 and lowest at HLA-C, TCR association rates differed among HLA loci in a later analysis.

On this clone itself: What it recognizes is unknown.

In the PCR, 60 Vbeta and 13 Jbeta primers were used. Some clones are missing from TCRdb's copy, which holds only in-frame ones; the method was immunoSEQ multiplex PCR. The data hold 100,000 to 150,000 clones, with more than 80% observed a single time. The V and J ends lost 0 bases and 6 bases respectively, with 12 bases between them. The germline CDR1 and CDR2 sequences are LGHNA and YNFKEQ. The CDR3 runs to 15 residues. Sequencing was performed on PBMCs. This chain links TRBV4-2 with TRBJ2-1; the D gene is possibly TRBD2 (6 bases). This TCR was sampled from a woman between 40 and 50 years old in good health and CMV-seropositive. The CDR3 DNA reads as TGTGCCAGCAGCCAAGATGCGGGGCGCGCCAATGAGCAGTTCTTC. Residues: CASSQDAGRANEQFF.